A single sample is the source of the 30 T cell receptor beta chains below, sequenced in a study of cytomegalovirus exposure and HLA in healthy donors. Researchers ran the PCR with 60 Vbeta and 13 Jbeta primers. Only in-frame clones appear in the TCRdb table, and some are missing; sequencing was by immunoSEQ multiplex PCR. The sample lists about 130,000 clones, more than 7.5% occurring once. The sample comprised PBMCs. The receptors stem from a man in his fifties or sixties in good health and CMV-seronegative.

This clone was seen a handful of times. The DNA for the CDR3 is TGTGCCAGCAGTCTGGGACAGGGGAGGGAAAAACTGTTTTTT. Translating gives CASSLGQGREKLFF. The chain is built from TRBV5-4 and TRBJ1-4; TRBD1 matches at 10 bases. CDR3 size: 14 residues. Looked up from germline, CDR1 is SGHNT and CDR2 is YYREEE (reference sequence). V lost 5 bases and J lost 8; bases outside the gene matches: 6.

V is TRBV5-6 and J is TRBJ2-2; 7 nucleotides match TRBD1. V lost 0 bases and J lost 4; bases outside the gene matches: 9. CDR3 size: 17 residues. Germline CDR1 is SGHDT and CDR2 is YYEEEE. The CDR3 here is CASSLDRGSWGTGELFF. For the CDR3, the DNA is TGTGCCAGCAGCTTGGACAGGGGTAGTTGGGGCACCGGGGAGCTGTTTTTT.

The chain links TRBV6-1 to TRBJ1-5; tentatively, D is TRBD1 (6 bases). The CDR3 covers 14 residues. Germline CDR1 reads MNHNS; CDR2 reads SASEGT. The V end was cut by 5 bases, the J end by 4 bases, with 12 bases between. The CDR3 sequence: CASSLDRLNQPQHF. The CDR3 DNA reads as TGTGCCAGCAGTTTGGACAGACTAAATCAGCCCCAGCATTTT.

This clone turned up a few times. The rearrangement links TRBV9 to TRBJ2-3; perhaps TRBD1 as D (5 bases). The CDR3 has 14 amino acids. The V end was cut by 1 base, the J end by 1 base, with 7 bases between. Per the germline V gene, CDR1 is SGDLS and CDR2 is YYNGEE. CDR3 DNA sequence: TGTGCCAGCAGCGTACAGGGTGGCACAGATACGCAGTATTTT. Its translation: CASSVQGGTDTQYF.

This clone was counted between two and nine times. CDR3 coding DNA: TGTGCCAGCAGTTTATCCTCCCGACTAGCGGGAGCGACCAAAAACATTCAGTACTTC. Its translation is CASSLSSRLAGATKNIQYF. The chain recombines TRBV28 with TRBJ2-4; 12 bases map to TRBD2. The CDR3 contains 19 residues. The junction had 9 bases not matched to a gene; V was cut back by 1 base and J by 2 bases. Germline lookup yields CDR1 MDHEN and CDR2 SYDVKM.

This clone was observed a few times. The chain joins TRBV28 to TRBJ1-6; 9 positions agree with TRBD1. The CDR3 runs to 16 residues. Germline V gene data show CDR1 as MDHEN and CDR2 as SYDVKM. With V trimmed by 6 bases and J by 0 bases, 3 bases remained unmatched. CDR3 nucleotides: TGTGCCAGCAGAACAGGGGGCAACTCCTATAATTCACCCCTCCACTTT. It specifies CASRTGGNSYNSPLHF.

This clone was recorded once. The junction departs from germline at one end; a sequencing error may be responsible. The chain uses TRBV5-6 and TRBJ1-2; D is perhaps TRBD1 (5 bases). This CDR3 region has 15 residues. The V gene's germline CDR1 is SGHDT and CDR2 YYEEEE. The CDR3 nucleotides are TGTGCCAGCAGCCAGGAGGGGACCGCTAACTATGGCTGCACCTTC. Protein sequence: CASSQEGTANYGCTF. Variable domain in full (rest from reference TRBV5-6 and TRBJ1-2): DAGVTQSPTHLIKTRGQQVTLRCSPKSGHDTVSWYQQALGQGPQFIFQYYEEEERQRGNFPDRFSGHQFPNYSSELNVNALLLGDSALYLCASSQEGTANYGCTFGSGTRLTVV.

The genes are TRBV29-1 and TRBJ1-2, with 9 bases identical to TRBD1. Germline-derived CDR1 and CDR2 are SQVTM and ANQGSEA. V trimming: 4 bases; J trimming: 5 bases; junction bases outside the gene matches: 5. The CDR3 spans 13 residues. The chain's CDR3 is CSVVPGTGYGYTF. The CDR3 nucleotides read TGCAGCGTTGTTCCTGGGACAGGGTATGGCTACACCTTC. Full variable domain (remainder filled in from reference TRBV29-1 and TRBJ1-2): SAVISQKPSRDICQRGTSLTIQCQVDSQVTMMFWYRQQPGQSLTLIATANQGSEATYESGFVIDKFPISRPNLTFSTLTVSNMSPEDSSIYLCSVVPGTGYGYTFGSGTRLTVV.

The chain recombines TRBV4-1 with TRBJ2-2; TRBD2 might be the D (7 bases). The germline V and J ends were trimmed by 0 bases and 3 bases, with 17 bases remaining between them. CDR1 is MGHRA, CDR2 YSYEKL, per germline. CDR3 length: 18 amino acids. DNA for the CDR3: TGCGCCAGCAGCCAAGATTACGGGGGGCCAGAGGACACCGGGGAGCTGTTTTTT. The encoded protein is CASSQDYGGPEDTGELFF.

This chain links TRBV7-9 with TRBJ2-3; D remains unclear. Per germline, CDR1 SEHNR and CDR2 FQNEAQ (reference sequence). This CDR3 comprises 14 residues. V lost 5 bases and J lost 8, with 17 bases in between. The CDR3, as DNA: TGTGCCAGCAGCAGAGATTCAACGCGTCGTACGCAGTATTTT. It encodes CASSRDSTRRTQYF.

The chain's CDR3 is CASSLPGQLNTEAFF. For the CDR3, the DNA is TGCGCCAGCAGCCTGCCGGGACAGCTGAACACTGAAGCTTTCTTT. The V gene is TRBV5-1, the J gene TRBJ1-1; 7 bases match TRBD1. This CDR3 contains 15 residues. Germline CDR1 reads SGHRS; CDR2 reads YFSETQ. Trimming removed 4 bases from V and 0 bases from J; junction bases left unmatched: 6.

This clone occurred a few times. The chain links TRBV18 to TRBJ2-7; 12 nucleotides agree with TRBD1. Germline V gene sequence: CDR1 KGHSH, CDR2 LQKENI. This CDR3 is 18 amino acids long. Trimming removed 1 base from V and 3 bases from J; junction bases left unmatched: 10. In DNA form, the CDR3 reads TGTGCCAGCTCACCACGGTCTTCGGGACAGGGGGCCGGCTACGAGCAGTACTTC. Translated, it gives CASSPRSSGQGAGYEQYF.

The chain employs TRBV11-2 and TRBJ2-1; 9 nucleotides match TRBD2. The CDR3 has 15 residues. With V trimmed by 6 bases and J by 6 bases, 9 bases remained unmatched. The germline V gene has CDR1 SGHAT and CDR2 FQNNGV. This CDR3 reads CASSYSGGIVNEQFF. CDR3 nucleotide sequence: TGTGCCAGCAGTTACAGCGGGGGGATAGTCAATGAGCAGTTCTTC.

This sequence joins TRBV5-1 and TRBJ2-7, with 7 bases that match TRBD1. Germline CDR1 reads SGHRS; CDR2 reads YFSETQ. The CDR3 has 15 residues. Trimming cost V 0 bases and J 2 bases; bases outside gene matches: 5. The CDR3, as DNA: TGCGCCAGCAGCTTGGGGGACAGCTCACCCTACGAGCAGTACTTC. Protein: CASSLGDSSPYEQYF.

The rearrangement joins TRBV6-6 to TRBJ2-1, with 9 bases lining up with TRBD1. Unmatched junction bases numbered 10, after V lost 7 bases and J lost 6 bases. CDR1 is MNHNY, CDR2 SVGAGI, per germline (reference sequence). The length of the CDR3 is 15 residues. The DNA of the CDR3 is TGTGCCAGCACCATCCCCGGGACAGGGAGCAATGAGCAGTTCTTC. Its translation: CASTIPGTGSNEQFF.

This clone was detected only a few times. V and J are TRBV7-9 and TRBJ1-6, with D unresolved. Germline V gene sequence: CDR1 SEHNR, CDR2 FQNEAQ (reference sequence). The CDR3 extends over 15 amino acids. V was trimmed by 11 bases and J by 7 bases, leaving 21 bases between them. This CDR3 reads CAVNLGGRQNSPLHF. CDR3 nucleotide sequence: TGTGCCGTTAACTTAGGAGGGAGGCAAAATTCACCCCTCCACTTT.

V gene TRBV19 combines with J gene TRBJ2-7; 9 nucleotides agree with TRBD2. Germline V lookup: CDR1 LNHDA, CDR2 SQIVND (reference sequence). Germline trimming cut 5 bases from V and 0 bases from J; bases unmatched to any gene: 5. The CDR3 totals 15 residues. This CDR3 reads CASSVTSGTSYEQYF. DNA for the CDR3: TGTGCCAGTAGTGTGACTAGCGGCACCTCCTACGAGCAGTACTTC.

In DNA form, the CDR3 reads TGTGCCTGGAGTCTAGCCCACGGGGAGCTGTTTTTT. This sequence encodes CAWSLAHGELFF. The rearrangement links TRBV30 to TRBJ2-2; tentative D call: TRBD2 (5 bases). The CDR3 runs to 12 residues. Trimming stripped 2 bases from V and 7 bases from J, with 8 bases between. Germline assignment: CDR1 GTSNPN and CDR2 SVGIG (reference sequence).

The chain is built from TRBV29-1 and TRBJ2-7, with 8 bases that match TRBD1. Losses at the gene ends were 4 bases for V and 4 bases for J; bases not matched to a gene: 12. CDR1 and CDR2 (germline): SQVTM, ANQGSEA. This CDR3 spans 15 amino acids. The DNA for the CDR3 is TGCAGCGTTGGAGGTGGACAGGGAGCGCTATACGAGCAGTACTTC. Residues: CSVGGGQGALYEQYF.

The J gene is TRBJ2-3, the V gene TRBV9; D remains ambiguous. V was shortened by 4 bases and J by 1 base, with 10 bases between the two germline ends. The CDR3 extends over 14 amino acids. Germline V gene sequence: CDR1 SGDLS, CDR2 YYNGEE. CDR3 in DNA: TGTGCCAGCAGCACCGACATACGCACAGATACGCAGTATTTT. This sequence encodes CASSTDIRTDTQYF.

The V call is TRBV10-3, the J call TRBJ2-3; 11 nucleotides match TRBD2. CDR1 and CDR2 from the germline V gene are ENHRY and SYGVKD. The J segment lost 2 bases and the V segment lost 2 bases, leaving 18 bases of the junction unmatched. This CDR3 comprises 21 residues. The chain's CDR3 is CAISEPLAGGPVTEVTDTQYF. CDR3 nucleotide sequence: TGTGCCATCAGTGAGCCCTTAGCGGGAGGGCCAGTCACGGAGGTCACAGATACGCAGTATTTT.

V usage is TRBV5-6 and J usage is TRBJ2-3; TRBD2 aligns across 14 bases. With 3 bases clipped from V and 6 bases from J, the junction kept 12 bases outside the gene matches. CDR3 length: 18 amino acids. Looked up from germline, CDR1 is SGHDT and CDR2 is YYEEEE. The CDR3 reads CASSSIRTSGGLRDTQYF. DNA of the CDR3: TGTGCCAGCAGCTCTATACGGACTAGCGGGGGGCTGAGGGATACGCAGTATTTT.

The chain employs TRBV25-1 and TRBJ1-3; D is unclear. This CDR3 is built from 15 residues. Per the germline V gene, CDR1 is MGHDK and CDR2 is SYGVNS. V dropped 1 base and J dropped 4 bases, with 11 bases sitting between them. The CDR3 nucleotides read TGTGCCAGCAGTGAATCCGGGAAAGAAGGAAACACCATATATTTT. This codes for CASSESGKEGNTIYF.

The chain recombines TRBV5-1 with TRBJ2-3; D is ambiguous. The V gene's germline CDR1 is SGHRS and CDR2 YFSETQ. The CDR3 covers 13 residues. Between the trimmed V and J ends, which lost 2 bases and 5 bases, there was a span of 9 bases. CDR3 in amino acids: CASSFWSGDTQYF. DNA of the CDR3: TGCGCCAGCAGCTTTTGGAGTGGAGATACGCAGTATTTT.

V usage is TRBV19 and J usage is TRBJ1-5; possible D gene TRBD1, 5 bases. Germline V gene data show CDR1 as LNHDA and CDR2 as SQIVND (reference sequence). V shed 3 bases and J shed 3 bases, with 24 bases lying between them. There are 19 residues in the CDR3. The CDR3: CASSIRAQGPRMNNQPQHF. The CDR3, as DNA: TGTGCCAGTAGTATCCGAGCGCAGGGCCCTAGGATGAACAATCAGCCCCAGCATTTT.

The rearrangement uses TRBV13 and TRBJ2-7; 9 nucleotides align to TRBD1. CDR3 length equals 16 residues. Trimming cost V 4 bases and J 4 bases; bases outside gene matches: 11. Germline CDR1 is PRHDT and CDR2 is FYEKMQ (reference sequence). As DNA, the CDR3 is TGTGCCAGCAGCTCGCGACAGGGGGAATACCGTTACGAGCAGTACTTC. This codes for CASSSRQGEYRYEQYF.

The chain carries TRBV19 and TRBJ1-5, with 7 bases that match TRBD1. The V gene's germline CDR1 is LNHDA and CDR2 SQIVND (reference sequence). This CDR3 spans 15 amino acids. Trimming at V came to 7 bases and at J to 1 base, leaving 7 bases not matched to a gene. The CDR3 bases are TGTGCCAGTAATGAGCCAGGGGGGAGCAATCAGCCCCAGCATTTT. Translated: CASNEPGGSNQPQHF. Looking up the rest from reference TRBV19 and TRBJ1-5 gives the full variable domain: DGGITQSPKYLFRKEGQNVTLSCEQNLNHDAMYWYRQDPGQGLRLIYYSQIVNDFQKGDIAEGYSVSREKKESFPLTVTSAQKNPTAFYLCASNEPGGSNQPQHFGDGTRLSIL.

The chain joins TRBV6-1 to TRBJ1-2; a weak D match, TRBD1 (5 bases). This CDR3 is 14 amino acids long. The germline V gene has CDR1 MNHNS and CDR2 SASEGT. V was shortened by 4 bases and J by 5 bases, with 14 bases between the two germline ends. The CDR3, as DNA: TGTGCCAGCAGTGTGGGTTCAGGGAAGTATGGCTACACCTTC. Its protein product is CASSVGSGKYGYTF.

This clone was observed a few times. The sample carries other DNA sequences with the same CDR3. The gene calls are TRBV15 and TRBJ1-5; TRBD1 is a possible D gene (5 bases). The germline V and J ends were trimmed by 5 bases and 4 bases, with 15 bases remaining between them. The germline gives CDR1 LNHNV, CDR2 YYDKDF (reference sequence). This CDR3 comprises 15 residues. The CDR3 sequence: CATSPRGGENQPQHF. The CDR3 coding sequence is TGTGCCACCAGCCCCCGTGGGGGGGAAAATCAGCCCCAGCATTTT.

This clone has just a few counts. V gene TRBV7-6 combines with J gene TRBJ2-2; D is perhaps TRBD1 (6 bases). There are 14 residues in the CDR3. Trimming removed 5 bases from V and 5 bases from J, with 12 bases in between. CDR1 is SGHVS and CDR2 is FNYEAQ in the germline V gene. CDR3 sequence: CASSLQGPTGELFF. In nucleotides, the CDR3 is TGTGCCAGCAGCCTCCAGGGGCCTACCGGGGAGCTGTTTTTT. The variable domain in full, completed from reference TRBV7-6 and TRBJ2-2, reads GAGVSQSPRYKVTKRGQDVALRCDPISGHVSLYWYRQALGQGPEFLTYFNYEAQQDKSGLPNDRFSAERPEGSISTLTIQRTEQRDSAMYRCASSLQGPTGELFFGEGSRLTVL.